This TCR beta chain was observed in a study of low-dose radiotherapy and immunotherapy resistance in tumors. Across the whole study: Participants in Cohort 2 were given 1 Gy per fraction every two weeks, for 13 Gy over 26 weeks.

Gene-specific TRAV and TRBV primers were used for first-strand cDNA, covering alpha and beta chains. TCR amplification ran 20 PCR cycles using constant-region and V-primer adapter primers. TCRdb reprocessed the reads via MiXCR and lists one record per CDR3 protein. The table lists about 64,000 distinct CDR3 sequences, around 27% of them singletons. The CDR3 has 15 residues. The ends lost 2 bases at V and 5 bases at J; junction bases unmatched: 6. Per the germline V gene, CDR1 is KGHDR and CDR2 is SFDVKD. The time point: before trial treatment. In this sample, this clonotype turned up many times. The TCR comes from a male donor with rectosigmoid adenocarcinoma. Source: PBMCs, taken before treatment. The chain has TRBV24-1 and TRBJ2-7, with 9 bases aligning to TRBD2. CDR3 nucleotide sequence: TGTGCCACCAGTGATTCCGGGACTAGCAAGAACGAGCAGTACTTC. Protein product: CATSDSGTSKNEQYF.